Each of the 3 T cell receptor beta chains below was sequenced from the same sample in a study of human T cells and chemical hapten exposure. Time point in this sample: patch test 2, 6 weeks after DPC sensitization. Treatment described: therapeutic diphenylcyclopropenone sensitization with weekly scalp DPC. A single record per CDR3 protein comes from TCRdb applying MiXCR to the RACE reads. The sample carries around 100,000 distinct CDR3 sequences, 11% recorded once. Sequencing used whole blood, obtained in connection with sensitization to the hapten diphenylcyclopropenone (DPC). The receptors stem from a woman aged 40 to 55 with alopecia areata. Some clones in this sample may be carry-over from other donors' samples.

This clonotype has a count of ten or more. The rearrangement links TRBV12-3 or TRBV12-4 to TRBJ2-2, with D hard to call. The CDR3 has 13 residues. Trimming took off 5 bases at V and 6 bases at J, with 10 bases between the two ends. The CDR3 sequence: CASSLGKAGELFF. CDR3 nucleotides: TGTGCCAGCAGTCTGGGGAAAGCCGGGGAGCTGTTTTTT.

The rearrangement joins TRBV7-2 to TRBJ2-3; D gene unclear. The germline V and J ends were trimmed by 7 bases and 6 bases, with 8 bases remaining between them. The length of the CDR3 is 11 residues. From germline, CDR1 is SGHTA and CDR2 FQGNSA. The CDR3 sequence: CASTLGDTQYF. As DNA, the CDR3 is TGTGCCAGCACCCTAGGTGATACGCAGTATTTT.

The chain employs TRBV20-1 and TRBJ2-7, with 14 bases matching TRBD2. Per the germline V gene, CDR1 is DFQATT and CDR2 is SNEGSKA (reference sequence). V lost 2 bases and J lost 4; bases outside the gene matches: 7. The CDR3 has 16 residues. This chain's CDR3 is CSARRTSGGPWYEQYF. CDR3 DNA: TGCAGTGCTAGACGGACTAGCGGGGGGCCATGGTACGAGCAGTACTTC.